The 26 T cell receptor beta chains in this list originate from one sample, sequenced in a study of T cells in localized non-small cell lung cancer. Some clones are missing from TCRdb's copy, which holds only in-frame ones; the method was immunoSEQ multiplex PCR. Here the sample spans more than 100,000 clones, roughly 90% being singletons. The sample was peripheral blood, taken before any cancer treatment. These receptors came from an older female donor with stage I lung adenocarcinoma.

This chain connects TRBV5-6 to TRBJ2-5; D call uncertain. Trimming pared 4 bases from V and 3 bases from J, leaving 7 bases between. Germline CDR1 and CDR2: SGHDT and YYEEEE. There are 12 residues in the CDR3. CDR3 sequence: CASSRTEETQYF. The CDR3 region has the DNA TGTGCCAGCAGCCGCACCGAAGAGACCCAGTACTTC.

The chain is built from TRBV6-1 and TRBJ1-3, with D uncertain. The V end lost 8 bases, the J end lost 1 base, and 15 bases lay between the germline ends. Germline-derived CDR1 and CDR2 are MNHNS and SASEGT. This CDR3 comprises 15 residues. The DNA of the CDR3 is TGTGCCAGCGTCTCCAAGACGATTTCTGGAAACACCATATATTTT. It encodes CASVSKTISGNTIYF.

The V and J genes are TRBV6-6 and TRBJ1-2; the D gene is possibly TRBD1 (6 bases). The CDR3 has 12 amino acids. In germline, CDR1 is MNHNY, CDR2 SVGAGI (reference sequence). The V end was cut by 8 bases, the J end by 3 bases, with 10 bases between. The CDR3 region is CASGRGDYGYTF. The DNA for the CDR3 is TGTGCCAGCGGAAGGGGGGACTATGGCTACACCTTC.

This chain uses TRBV30 with TRBJ1-1; D perhaps matches TRBD1 (5 bases). The germline V and J ends were trimmed by 4 bases and 5 bases, with 8 bases remaining between them. From germline, CDR1 is GTSNPN and CDR2 SVGIG (reference sequence). The CDR3 has 11 amino acids. For the CDR3, the DNA is TGTGCCTGGATAGGGGCAACTGAAGCTTTCTTT. It translates to CAWIGATEAFF.

The chain couples TRBV5-1 to TRBJ2-7; TRBD2 matches 12 bases. Germline V gene sequence: CDR1 SGHRS, CDR2 YFSETQ. The junction had 10 bases not matched to a gene; V was cut back by 0 bases and J by 3 bases. The CDR3 totals 18 residues. This chain's CDR3 is CASSLDTQLAGGRYEQYF. CDR3 in DNA: TGCGCCAGCAGCTTGGACACGCAACTAGCGGGAGGACGCTACGAGCAGTACTTC.

The rearrangement links TRBV10-1 to TRBJ2-7; no clear D gene. V lost 6 bases, J lost 9 bases, and 15 bases lay in between. Germline CDR1 WNHNN, CDR2 SYGVQD (reference sequence). This CDR3 comprises 12 residues. The CDR3 reads CASSTKNGGQYF. CDR3 bases: TGCGCCAGCAGCACTAAGAACGGCGGGCAGTACTTC.

The chain carries TRBV7-2 and TRBJ1-2; 8 nucleotides match TRBD1. CDR3 length equals 14 residues. J lost 7 bases, V lost 3 bases, and 7 bases had no gene match. Germline values: CDR1 SGHTA, CDR2 FQGNSA. CDR3 protein: CASSFFQGAGGYTF. CDR3 coding DNA: TGTGCCAGCAGCTTTTTCCAGGGGGCTGGTGGCTACACCTTC.

The V call is TRBV14, the J call TRBJ2-6; TRBD2 aligns across 9 bases. Germline V gene sequence: CDR1 SGHDN, CDR2 FVKESK. V shed 0 bases, J shed 2 bases, and the junction held 11 bases outside the gene matches. The CDR3 is 20 amino acids. As DNA, the CDR3 is TGTGCCAGCAGCCAAGATCGTCTGCTTAGCGGGAGACCTGGGGCCAACGTCCTGACTTTC. This codes for CASSQDRLLSGRPGANVLTF.

The rearrangement links TRBV28 to TRBJ2-7, with TRBD1 as a possible D gene (7 bases). This CDR3 comprises 13 residues. Trimming stripped 4 bases from V and 9 bases from J, with 16 bases between. CDR1 is MDHEN and CDR2 is SYDVKM in the germline V gene. CDR3 protein: CASSWQGQGGQYF. The CDR3 coding sequence is TGTGCCAGCAGTTGGCAGGGGCAGGGGGGGCAGTACTTC.

The rearrangement links TRBV7-2 to TRBJ2-3, with a weak D call TRBD2 (5 bases). The V end lost 2 bases, the J end lost 1 base, and 10 bases lay between the germline ends. The germline CDR1 and CDR2 sequences are SGHTA and FQGNSA. CDR3 length: 15 amino acids. The CDR3 nucleotides are TGTGCCAGCAGCTTACAGAGCGGAGGCACAGATACGCAGTATTTT. This codes for CASSLQSGGTDTQYF. The whole variable domain, remainder taken from reference TRBV7-2 and TRBJ2-3, is GAGVSQSPSNKVTEKGKDVELRCDPISGHTALYWYRQSLGQGLEFLIYFQGNSAPDKSGLPSDRFSAERTGGSVSTLTIQRTQQEDSAVYLCASSLQSGGTDTQYFGPGTRLTVL.

The chain carries TRBV21-1 and TRBJ1-1; the table's D call of TRBD1 was not tested on the DNA. TRBV21-1 is given as a pseudogene. The CDR3 spans 15 residues. DNA of the CDR3: TGTGCCAGCATTCCCAACAGGGGGATGAACACTGAAGCTTTCTTT. Its protein product is CASIPNRGMNTEAFF.

The chain links TRBV30 to TRBJ2-1, with unresolved D. Trimming took off 5 bases at V and 8 bases at J, with 16 bases between the two ends. Germline V gene data show CDR1 as GTSNPN and CDR2 as SVGIG (reference sequence). The CDR3 has 13 residues. DNA of the CDR3: TGTGCCTGGGGACCCTCCCCTCGCGATGAGCAGTTCTTC. Amino acids: CAWGPSPRDEQFF. Full variable domain (missing parts from reference TRBV30 and TRBJ2-1): SQTIHQWPATLVQPVGSPLSLECTVEGTSNPNLYWYRQAAGRGLQLLFYSVGIGQISSEVPQNLSASRPQDRQFILSSKKLLLSDSGFYLCAWGPSPRDEQFFGPGTRLTVL.

The chain links TRBV28 to TRBJ1-5; the D gene is possibly TRBD1 (5 bases). The CDR3 runs to 14 residues. The V end was cut by 0 bases, the J end by 4 bases, with 7 bases between. In germline, CDR1 is MDHEN, CDR2 SYDVKM. CDR3 DNA: TGTGCCAGCAGTTTATGGCAGGGAAATCAGCCCCAGCATTTT. Encoded protein: CASSLWQGNQPQHF.

V and J are TRBV19 and TRBJ2-7, with 7 bases aligning to TRBD2. CDR1 is LNHDA, CDR2 SQIVND, per germline (reference sequence). This CDR3 has 15 residues. V shed 5 bases, J shed 0 bases, and the junction held 7 bases outside the gene matches. In nucleotides, the CDR3 is TGTGCCAGTAGTGCCCGGGGGGACGCCTCCTACGAGCAGTACTTC. Protein product: CASSARGDASYEQYF.

The chain couples TRBV9 to TRBJ2-3; perhaps TRBD2 as D (5 bases). The CDR3 is 16 residues long. Trimming took 0 bases from V and 1 from J, leaving 12 bases between them. The germline CDR1 and CDR2 sequences are SGDLS and YYNGEE. The CDR3 is CASSVGGGSGTDTQYF. DNA of the CDR3: TGTGCCAGCAGCGTAGGAGGTGGGAGTGGCACAGATACGCAGTATTTT.

This clone was counted a single time. The CDR3 DNA is TGTGCCAGTAGCCAAACAGGGACCGGCTACACCTTC. It is translated as CASSQTGTGYTF. The chain couples TRBV19 to TRBJ1-2; possibly TRBD1 for D (6 bases). The ends were cut back, 6 bases at V and 8 bases at J, with 13 bases in the middle. The CDR3 is 12 residues long. The germline CDR1 and CDR2 sequences are LNHDA and SQIVND (reference sequence).

This sequence joins TRBV5-1 and TRBJ1-4; no clear D. Trimming left V 0 bases short and J 4 bases short, with 10 bases between. Germline values: CDR1 SGHRS, CDR2 YFSETQ. CDR3 length: 15 amino acids. CDR3 region: CASSLDPGVNEKLFF. Here the CDR3 DNA reads TGCGCCAGCAGCTTGGATCCCGGAGTTAATGAAAAACTGTTTTTT.

The chain has TRBV4-1 and TRBJ2-5, with TRBD2 matching 8 bases. The CDR3 contains 16 residues. Germline CDR1 and CDR2: MGHRA and YSYEKL. V gave up 1 base and J gave up 5 bases; unmatched junction bases: 9. The CDR3 DNA follows: TGCGCCAGCAGCCAAGTTTCAAGCGGGAGTGGGGAGACCCAGTACTTC. Protein sequence: CASSQVSSGSGETQYF.

This clone occurred a few times. The V call is TRBV30, the J call TRBJ1-4; D is unclear. V was clipped by 2 bases and J by 7 bases, with 8 bases between them. CDR1 GTSNPN and CDR2 SVGIG come from the germline V gene (reference sequence). The CDR3 spans 12 residues. The CDR3 sequence is CAWSPSGEKLFF. The CDR3 DNA reads as TGTGCCTGGAGTCCCTCGGGTGAAAAACTGTTTTTT.

This sequence joins TRBV13 and TRBJ2-1; D gene unclear. From germline, CDR1 is PRHDT and CDR2 FYEKMQ (reference sequence). The CDR3 consists of 12 residues. The V and J ends lost 5 bases and 7 bases respectively, with 9 bases between them. The CDR3: CASSRGPNEQFF. The CDR3 nucleotides are TGTGCCAGCAGCCGAGGACCGAATGAGCAGTTCTTC.

The chain employs TRBV28 and TRBJ2-5; D may be TRBD2 (6 bases). V was clipped by 5 bases and J by 5 bases, with 15 bases between them. The CDR3 has 14 residues. Germline CDR1 MDHEN, CDR2 SYDVKM. CDR3 sequence (DNA): TGTGCCAGCAGTAGCGTCGCAGGGAGGGAGACCCAGTACTTC. This translates into CASSSVAGRETQYF. The full variable domain, with the rest looked up from reference TRBV28 and TRBJ2-5, is DVKVTQSSRYLVKRTGEKVFLECVQDMDHENMFWYRQDPGLGLRLIYFSYDVKMKEKGDIPEGYSVSREKKERFSLILESASTNQTSMYLCASSSVAGRETQYFGPGTRLLVL.

This chain connects TRBV15 to TRBJ2-7; TRBD2 might be the D (5 bases). The CDR3 loop spans 13 amino acids. The V and J ends lost 4 bases and 6 bases respectively, with 13 bases between them. Germline values: CDR1 LNHNV, CDR2 YYDKDF (reference sequence). CDR3 sequence reads: CATSKTAELEQYF. The CDR3 region has the DNA TGTGCCACCAGCAAAACAGCGGAGCTCGAGCAGTACTTC.

V usage is TRBV30 and J usage is TRBJ2-1, with 9 bases aligning to TRBD2. Trimming removed 4 bases from V and 6 bases from J; junction bases left unmatched: 10. Per the germline V gene, CDR1 is GTSNPN and CDR2 is SVGIG (reference sequence). The CDR3 sequence is 15 residues long. This CDR3 is CAWTGDSGSRNEQFF. The CDR3 nucleotides are TGTGCCTGGACCGGGGATAGCGGGAGTCGCAATGAGCAGTTCTTC.

The chain carries TRBV11-1 and TRBJ2-2; 14 nucleotides line up with TRBD2. The V and J ends lost 5 bases and 5 bases, in that order; junction bases with no gene match: 13. The CDR3 spans 19 residues. The germline V gene encodes CDR1 SGHAT and CDR2 FQDESV (reference sequence). The CDR3 reads CASSPGLAGVSPKTGELFF. Written as DNA, the CDR3 is TGTGCCAGCAGCCCGGGACTAGCGGGAGTGTCTCCCAAAACCGGGGAGCTGTTTTTT.

The table lists this clone with a count of one. This chain connects TRBV5-4 to TRBJ2-7; D not certain. In germline, CDR1 is SGHNT, CDR2 YYREEE (reference sequence). The CDR3 has 14 residues. Trimming removed 4 bases from V and 6 bases from J, with 17 bases in between. This CDR3 is CASSPAGGVAEQYF. The CDR3, as DNA: TGTGCCAGCAGCCCAGCCGGTGGTGTGGCCGAGCAGTACTTC.

The chain combines TRBV10-3 with TRBJ1-2, with D possibly TRBD1 on 5 matching bases. CDR1 is ENHRY, CDR2 SYGVKD, per germline. The CDR3 runs 11 residues. V lost 7 bases, J lost 8 bases, and 11 bases lay in between. The CDR3 bases are TGTGCCATCATTGGGGCCTGGGGCTACACCTTC. Protein sequence: CAIIGAWGYTF.